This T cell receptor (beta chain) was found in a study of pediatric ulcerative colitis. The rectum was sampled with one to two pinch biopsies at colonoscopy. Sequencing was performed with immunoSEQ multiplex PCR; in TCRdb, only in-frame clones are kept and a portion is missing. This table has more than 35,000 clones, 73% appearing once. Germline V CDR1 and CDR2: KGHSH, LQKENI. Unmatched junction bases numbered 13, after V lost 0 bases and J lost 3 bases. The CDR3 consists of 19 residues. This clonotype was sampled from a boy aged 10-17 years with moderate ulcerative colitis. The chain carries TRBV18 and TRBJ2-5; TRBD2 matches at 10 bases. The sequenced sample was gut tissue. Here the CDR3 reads CASSPPLASGRGSKETQYF. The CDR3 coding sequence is TGTGCCAGCTCACCACCGTTGGCTAGCGGGAGAGGTTCGAAAGAGACCCAGTACTTC.